These 7 T cell receptor beta chains originate from one sample sequenced in a study of T cells in Graves' hyperthyroidism and ophthalmopathy. Authors of the study amplified TCR beta CDR3 regions from RNA transcripts. The HTBI primer set drove a first-round RT-PCR of the TCR CDR3. TCRdb processed the multiplex PCR reads anew with MiXCR; each CDR3 protein has one entry. In the table there are hundreds of thousands of distinct CDR3 sequences, about 19% of which are singletons. The sequenced sample consisted of blood. These TCRs come from a woman aged 50 to 65 with Graves' hyperthyroidism that later progressed to Graves' ophthalmopathy.

This clonotype was counted many times. The V gene is TRBV12-3 or TRBV12-4, the J gene TRBJ1-5; D may be TRBD1 (6 bases). The CDR3 spans 15 residues. With 2 bases removed from V and 1 base from J, the gap between germline ends came to 9 bases. CDR3 sequence reads: CASSLSQGSNQPQHF. The CDR3 bases are TGTGCCAGCAGTTTATCCCAGGGGAGCAATCAGCCCCAGCATTTT.

This chain links TRBV20-1 with TRBJ1-2, with 10 bases that match TRBD1. There are 16 residues in the CDR3. V was clipped by 0 bases and J by 5 bases; unmatched bases: 9. CDR1 and CDR2 from the germline V gene are DFQATT and SNEGSKA (reference sequence). The CDR3 DNA sequence: TGCAGTGCTAGAGACCAGGACAGGGGGGATCGGTATGGCTACACCTTC. Encoded protein: CSARDQDRGDRYGYTF.

This clonotype was observed at least ten times. V is TRBV20-1 and J is TRBJ1-1, with D perhaps TRBD1 (6 bases). The CDR3 has 14 residues. V gave up 8 bases and J gave up 4 bases, with 20 bases separating them. Germline lookup yields CDR1 DFQATT and CDR2 SNEGSKA (reference sequence). CDR3 protein: CSTGKGAVSTEAFF. The CDR3 DNA is TGCAGTACAGGGAAGGGAGCTGTGAGCACTGAAGCTTTCTTT.

This clonotype was counted many times. The rearrangement uses TRBV7-3 and TRBJ2-1; possibly TRBD1 or TRBD2 for D (6 bases each). CDR3 length: 14 amino acids. The ends were cut back, 5 bases at V and 6 bases at J, with 14 bases in the middle. Germline CDR1 is SGHTA and CDR2 is FQGTGA. The CDR3 DNA sequence: TGTGCCAGCAGCCCGGGGGCCCGGCGCAATGAGCAGTTCTTC. Translating it yields CASSPGARRNEQFF.

This clonotype appeared a few times. The rearrangement links TRBV20-1 to TRBJ1-6; D is undetermined. The CDR3 length is 13 residues. Germline V gene lookup returns CDR1 DFQATT and CDR2 SNEGSKA (reference sequence). V was shortened by 5 bases and J by 5 bases, with 10 bases between the two germline ends. The CDR3 region is CSAPPLHNSPLHF. The DNA for the CDR3 is TGCAGTGCTCCCCCTTTACATAATTCACCCCTCCACTTT.

Details on this clonotype: A read error may be the cause here, since a much bigger clone is one base away. This CDR3 reads CASSFSETGAVTEAFF. The CDR3, as DNA: TGCGCCAGCAGCTTCTCCGAGACAGGGGCGGTCACTGAAGCTTTCTTT. The rearrangement uses TRBV5-1 and TRBJ1-1; 8 bases align to TRBD1. Germline V CDR1 and CDR2: SGHRS, YFSETQ. There are 16 residues in the CDR3. J lost 4 bases, V lost 2 bases, and 10 bases had no gene match. Based on the CDR3 plus reference TRBV5-1 and TRBJ1-1, the full variable domain is KAGVTQTPRYLIKTRGQQVTLSCSPISGHRSVSWYQQTPGQGLQFLFEYFSETQRNKGNFPGRFSGRQFSNSRSEMNVSTLELGDSALYLCASSFSETGAVTEAFFGQGTRLTVV.

V usage is TRBV19 and J usage is TRBJ1-4; D is perhaps TRBD1 (6 bases). Germline CDR1 LNHDA, CDR2 SQIVND (reference sequence). V was clipped by 8 bases and J by 5 bases, with 15 bases between them. The CDR3 is 14 residues long. The CDR3 loop reads CASGRGNRNEKLFF. CDR3 DNA: TGTGCCAGTGGGAGGGGGAATCGGAATGAAAAACTGTTTTTT.